These 23 T cell receptor beta chains share one sample of origin, sequenced in a study of blood T cell repertoires in COVID-19. Here immunoSEQ multiplex PCR was the method, and the copy in TCRdb shows in-frame clones only, minus some. The sample has roughly 360,000 clones, roughly 80% seen once. Sequences were obtained from PBMCs or T cells enriched from blood (not recorded which). These receptors were collected from a woman between 45 and 65 years old who had recovered from COVID-19.

The chain joins TRBV14 to TRBJ1-2, with D perhaps matching TRBD1 (5 bases). The CDR3 spans 14 residues. Trimming pared 1 base from V and 8 bases from J, leaving 14 bases between. Germline CDR1 is SGHDN and CDR2 is FVKESK. CDR3 coding DNA: TGTGCCAGCAGCCAAGCCGTGGGACTGAGCGGCTACACCTTC. It specifies CASSQAVGLSGYTF.

The chain has TRBV18 and TRBJ1-1; 7 bases fit TRBD1. The trim removed 3 bases at V and 0 bases at J, leaving 13 bases unmatched. The length of the CDR3 is 18 residues. Germline V gene lookup returns CDR1 KGHSH and CDR2 LQKENI. The CDR3 region is CASSPYTSTGKLNTEAFF. The CDR3 DNA reads as TGTGCCAGCTCACCTTACACCTCGACAGGGAAGCTGAACACTGAAGCTTTCTTT.

The genes are TRBV7-6 and TRBJ2-5; no firm D call. Germline V CDR1 and CDR2: SGHVS, FNYEAQ. This CDR3 spans 13 amino acids. Trimming shortened V by 4 bases and J by 1 base, and 7 bases separated the two germline ends. CDR3 in DNA: TGTGCCAGCAGCTGGTCAGGCCAAGAGACCCAGTACTTC. Translated, it gives CASSWSGQETQYF.

This chain joins TRBV19 and TRBJ1-5; D gene uncertain. Germline CDR1 LNHDA, CDR2 SQIVND (reference sequence). This CDR3 contains 15 residues. Trimming stripped 6 bases from V and 0 bases from J, with 12 bases between. The CDR3 DNA is TGTGCCAGTAGAGCGGGCCTTTATAGCAATCAGCCCCAGCATTTT. Protein sequence: CASRAGLYSNQPQHF. The entire variable domain, with the rest obtained from reference TRBV19 and TRBJ1-5, is as follows: DGGITQSPKYLFRKEGQNVTLSCEQNLNHDAMYWYRQDPGQGLRLIYYSQIVNDFQKGDIAEGYSVSREKKESFPLTVTSAQKNPTAFYLCASRAGLYSNQPQHFGDGTRLSIL.

This clone was seen only once. The chain carries TRBV7-2 and TRBJ1-1; D is uncertain. With 5 bases removed from V and 1 base from J, the gap between germline ends came to 11 bases. Germline V lookup: CDR1 SGHTA, CDR2 FQGNSA. The CDR3 length is 14 residues. CDR3: CASSPGPANTEAFF. The CDR3 nucleotides are TGTGCCAGCAGCCCGGGTCCGGCGAACACTGAAGCTTTCTTT.

CDR3 protein: CASSGDRGNEQFF. CDR3 DNA sequence: TGTGCCAGCAGCGGCGACAGGGGCAATGAGCAGTTCTTC. This rearrangement joins TRBV5-4 to TRBJ2-1; 8 positions match TRBD1. The germline gives CDR1 SGHNT, CDR2 YYREEE (reference sequence). The trim removed 4 bases at V and 6 bases at J, leaving 3 bases unmatched. The CDR3 has 13 residues.

The chain has TRBV7-2 and TRBJ2-7; D might be TRBD1 (5 bases). CDR1 SGHTA and CDR2 FQGNSA come from the germline V gene. V was pared by 8 bases and J by 6 bases, with 14 bases between. This CDR3 contains 12 residues. CDR3 region: CASGRGAGEQYF. CDR3 DNA: TGTGCCAGCGGACGTGGGGCAGGCGAGCAGTACTTC.

The gene calls are TRBV7-2 and TRBJ2-5, with 7 bases matching TRBD1. CDR1 is SGHTA and CDR2 is FQGNSA in the germline V gene. This CDR3 spans 14 amino acids. V trimming: 3 bases; J trimming: 5 bases; junction bases outside the gene matches: 6. CDR3 sequence reads: CASSFDRARETQYF. The CDR3 DNA reads as TGTGCCAGCAGCTTCGACAGGGCGAGGGAGACCCAGTACTTC.

V usage is TRBV7-9 and J usage is TRBJ1-1; 7 positions match TRBD1. The trim removed 10 bases at V and 6 bases at J, leaving 8 bases unmatched. Germline V CDR1 and CDR2: SEHNR, FQNEAQ (reference sequence). The CDR3 runs to 12 residues. In DNA, the CDR3 is TGTGCCATCGATTGGAGGGGGCCTGAAGCTTTCTTT. It translates to CAIDWRGPEAFF.

In its sample, this clone was seen once. The CDR3 bases are TGTGCCAGTAGTATAGAAAAACGTACAGGGAGAGGCGAGCAGTACTTC. Amino acids: CASSIEKRTGRGEQYF. The gene calls are TRBV19 and TRBJ2-7; D may be TRBD1 (6 bases). V lost 0 bases and J lost 6, with 18 bases in between. The CDR3 totals 16 residues. Germline lookup yields CDR1 LNHDA and CDR2 SQIVND (reference sequence).

The CDR3 DNA reads TGTGCCAGCAGCTTAGCGGGACCCGGGACTTCGCTTACCTACGAGCAGTACTTC. Amino acid sequence: CASSLAGPGTSLTYEQYF. The gene calls are TRBV7-2 and TRBJ2-7; perhaps TRBD2 as D (6 bases). V was trimmed by 0 bases and J by 2 bases, leaving 20 bases between them. Germline CDR1 and CDR2: SGHTA and FQGNSA. CDR3 length: 18 residues.

In its sample, this clone was seen many times. This chain joins TRBV15 and TRBJ2-7; 11 positions match TRBD2. CDR1 LNHNV and CDR2 YYDKDF come from the germline V gene (reference sequence). Germline trimming cut 1 base from V and 4 bases from J; bases unmatched to any gene: 3. This CDR3 has 15 residues. The CDR3 coding sequence is TGTGCCACCAGCAGAGGGGGACTAGCGGTGTACGAGCAGTACTTC. This gives the protein CATSRGGLAVYEQYF.

This clone was seen only a few times. This chain joins TRBV18 and TRBJ1-1; a weak D match, TRBD1 (5 bases). V shed 5 bases and J shed 1 base, with 8 bases lying between them. The germline V gene has CDR1 KGHSH and CDR2 LQKENI. The CDR3 runs to 13 residues. CDR3 nucleotides: TGTGCCAGCTCAGAGACAGCGAACACTGAAGCTTTCTTT. This sequence encodes CASSETANTEAFF.

This chain connects TRBV18 to TRBJ1-2, with 7 bases lining up with TRBD1. The V segment lost 3 bases and the J segment 0 bases; nucleotides outside the gene matches: 1. This CDR3 region has 14 residues. CDR1 and CDR2 (germline): KGHSH, LQKENI. The CDR3 here is CASSPGTANYGYTF. The CDR3 DNA reads TGTGCCAGCTCACCTGGGACAGCTAACTATGGCTACACCTTC.

The CDR3 loop reads CASSLRPRGTGISYGYTF. The CDR3 DNA is TGTGCCAGCAGCTTACGGCCTCGAGGGACAGGGATTAGCTATGGCTACACCTTC. The chain recombines TRBV7-8 with TRBJ1-2, with 9 bases lining up with TRBD1. The CDR3 is 18 residues long. The germline CDR1 and CDR2 sequences are SGHVS and FQNEAQ. Losses at the gene ends were 2 bases for V and 4 bases for J; bases not matched to a gene: 14.

The gene calls are TRBV30 and TRBJ1-1, with 10 bases matching TRBD1. This CDR3 region has 15 residues. Germline trimming cut 4 bases from V and 0 bases from J; bases unmatched to any gene: 5. Germline V gene lookup returns CDR1 GTSNPN and CDR2 SVGIG (reference sequence). CDR3 protein: CAWKPGQGLNTEAFF. The CDR3 nucleotides read TGTGCCTGGAAACCGGGACAGGGGCTGAACACTGAAGCTTTCTTT.

This clone was counted a single time. The gene calls are TRBV5-5 and TRBJ1-1; 7 nucleotides match TRBD1. The CDR3 totals 17 residues. The ends lost 4 bases at V and 3 bases at J; junction bases unmatched: 15. The V gene's germline CDR1 is SGHKS and CDR2 YYEKEE (reference sequence). For the CDR3, the DNA is TGTGCCAGCAGCCTGAGAGAAGACAGGGTTTTTGACACTGAAGCTTTCTTT. Translated: CASSLREDRVFDTEAFF. Based on the CDR3 plus reference TRBV5-5 and TRBJ1-1, the full variable domain is DAGVTQSPTHLIKTRGQQVTLRCSPISGHKSVSWYQQVLGQGPQFIFQYYEKEERGRGNFPDRFSARQFPNYSSELNVNALLLGDSALYLCASSLREDRVFDTEAFFGQGTRLTVV.

The rearrangement uses TRBV29-1 and TRBJ1-2; 7 bases match TRBD1. The CDR3 runs to 12 residues. J was trimmed by 4 bases and V by 2 bases; bases with no gene match: 1. From germline, CDR1 is SQVTM and CDR2 ANQGSEA. CDR3 coding DNA: TGCAGCGTTGAACAGGGGGGCTATGGCTACACCTTC. It is translated as CSVEQGGYGYTF.

This clone was recorded once. This chain links TRBV19 with TRBJ1-2, with D uncertain. This CDR3 has 13 residues. V lost 2 bases, J lost 1 base, and 5 bases lay in between. Germline V gene data show CDR1 as LNHDA and CDR2 as SQIVND (reference sequence). The CDR3 loop reads CASSISYNYGYTF. Written as DNA, the CDR3 is TGTGCCAGTAGTATATCTTATAACTATGGCTACACCTTC.

The V call is TRBV10-3, the J call TRBJ2-3, with D possibly TRBD2 on 6 matching bases. The CDR3 has 15 residues. The germline V gene has CDR1 ENHRY and CDR2 SYGVKD. The germline V and J ends were trimmed by 4 bases and 4 bases, with 15 bases remaining between them. CDR3 loop: CAISGIRGGPDTQYF. The CDR3 DNA reads TGTGCCATCAGTGGGATCCGGGGAGGTCCAGATACGCAGTATTTT.

The chain links TRBV29-1 to TRBJ1-2, with no clear D. This CDR3 contains 15 residues. The germline V gene encodes CDR1 SQVTM and CDR2 ANQGSEA. V was shortened by 3 bases and J by 0 bases, with 14 bases between the two germline ends. The CDR3 nucleotides are TGCAGCGTTGATATTTCGGGGATTGCTAACTATGGCTACACCTTC. The encoded protein is CSVDISGIANYGYTF.

J is TRBJ1-1 and V is TRBV9; 7 nucleotides match TRBD1. The germline V gene has CDR1 SGDLS and CDR2 YYNGEE. The CDR3 covers 14 residues. Trimming took 3 bases from V and 11 from J; bases not matched to a gene: 13. CDR3 sequence (DNA): TGTGCCAGCAGCGGGAGGGACAGCACGCAAGTCGCTTTCTTT. This gives the protein CASSGRDSTQVAFF.

This sequence joins TRBV7-9 and TRBJ1-1; no firm D call. Germline CDR1 is SEHNR and CDR2 is FQNEAQ (reference sequence). The CDR3 spans 14 residues. V was cut by 4 bases and J by 2 bases, with 11 bases left in between. In DNA, the CDR3 is TGTGCCAGCAGCTCCCGGCGGGGAAACACTGAAGCTTTCTTT. Its protein is CASSSRRGNTEAFF.